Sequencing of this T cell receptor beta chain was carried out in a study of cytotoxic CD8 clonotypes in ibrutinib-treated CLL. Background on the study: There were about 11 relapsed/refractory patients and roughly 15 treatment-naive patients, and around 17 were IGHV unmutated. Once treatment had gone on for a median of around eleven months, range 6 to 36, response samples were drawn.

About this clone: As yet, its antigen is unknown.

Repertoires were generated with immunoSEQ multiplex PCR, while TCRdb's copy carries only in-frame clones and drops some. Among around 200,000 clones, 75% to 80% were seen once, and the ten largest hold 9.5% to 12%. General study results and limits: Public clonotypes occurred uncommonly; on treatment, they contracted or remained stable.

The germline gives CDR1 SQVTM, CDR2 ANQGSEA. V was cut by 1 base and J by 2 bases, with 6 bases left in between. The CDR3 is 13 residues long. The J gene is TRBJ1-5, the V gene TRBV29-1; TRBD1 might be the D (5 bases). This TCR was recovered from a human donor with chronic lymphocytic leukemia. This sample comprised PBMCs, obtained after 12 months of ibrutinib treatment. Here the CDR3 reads CSVEGGGNQPQHF. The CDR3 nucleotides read TGCAGCGTTGAAGGGGGGGGCAATCAGCCCCAGCATTTT.